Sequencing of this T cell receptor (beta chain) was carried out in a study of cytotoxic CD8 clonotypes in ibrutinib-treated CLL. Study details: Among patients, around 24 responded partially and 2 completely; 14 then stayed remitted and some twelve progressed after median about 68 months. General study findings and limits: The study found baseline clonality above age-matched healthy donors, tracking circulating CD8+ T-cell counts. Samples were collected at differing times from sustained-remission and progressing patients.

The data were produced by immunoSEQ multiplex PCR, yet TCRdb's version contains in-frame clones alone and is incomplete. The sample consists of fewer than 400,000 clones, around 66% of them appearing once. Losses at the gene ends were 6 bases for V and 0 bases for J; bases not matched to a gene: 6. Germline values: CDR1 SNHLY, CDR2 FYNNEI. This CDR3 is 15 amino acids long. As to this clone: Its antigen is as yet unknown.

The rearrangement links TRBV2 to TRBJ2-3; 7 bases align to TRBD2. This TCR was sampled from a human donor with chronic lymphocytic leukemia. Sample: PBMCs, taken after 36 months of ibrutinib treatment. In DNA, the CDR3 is TGTGCCAGCAGGTCTAGCGGTGCTAGCACAGATACGCAGTATTTT. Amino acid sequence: CASRSSGASTDTQYF.